Below are 30 T cell receptor beta chains sequenced from a single sample in a study of blood T cell repertoires in COVID-19. Data came from immunoSEQ multiplex PCR; TCRdb stores just in-frame clones and leaves some out. The sample has approximately 140,000 clones, approximately 80% seen once. Sequencing was performed on peripheral blood. The source of these receptors is a man in his 60s with active or convalescent COVID-19.

The rearrangement uses TRBV18 and TRBJ1-2; the match to TRBD1 covers 10 bases. V was clipped by 3 bases and J by 1 base; unmatched bases: 5. The CDR3 contains 16 residues. Germline V gene lookup returns CDR1 KGHSH and CDR2 LQKENI. CDR3 loop: CASSPTWTGGNYGYTF. The DNA of the CDR3 is TGTGCCAGCTCACCCACGTGGACAGGGGGTAACTATGGCTACACCTTC. Looking up the rest from reference TRBV18 and TRBJ1-2 gives the full variable domain: NAGVMQNPRHLVRRRGQEARLRCSPMKGHSHVYWYRQLPEEGLKFMVYLQKENIIDESGMPKERFSAEFPKEGPSILRIQQVVRGDSAAYFCASSPTWTGGNYGYTFGSGTRLTVV.

The genes are TRBV29-1 and TRBJ1-4, with D uncertain. The CDR3 spans 14 residues. V lost 1 base and J 8 bases, leaving 14 bases between the germline ends. CDR1 is SQVTM and CDR2 is ANQGSEA in the germline V gene. The CDR3 is CSVEVSLTREKLFF. The CDR3 DNA reads as TGCAGCGTTGAAGTCAGTTTGACTCGGGAAAAACTGTTTTTT.

The gene calls are TRBV3-1 (or the pseudogene TRBV3-2) and TRBJ2-6; possibly TRBD2 for D (6 bases). The V end was cut by 0 bases, the J end by 0 bases, with 12 bases between. Germline V CDR1 and CDR2: LGHDT, YNNKEL (reference sequence). CDR3 size: 18 residues. CDR3 sequence: CASSQDLSGSSGANVLTF. The DNA for the CDR3 is TGTGCCAGCAGCCAAGATCTGTCCGGGAGCTCTGGGGCCAACGTCCTGACTTTC.

This clone was seen only once. The V and J genes are TRBV7-9 and TRBJ2-7; the D gene is possibly TRBD2 (5 bases). The germline CDR1 and CDR2 sequences are SEHNR and FQNEAQ (reference sequence). Trimming cost V 2 bases and J 6 bases, with 8 bases left between them. CDR3 size: 12 residues. This CDR3 reads CASSLTSFEQYF. The CDR3 DNA follows: TGTGCCAGCAGCTTAACTAGTTTCGAGCAGTACTTC.

Here the CDR3 reads CASSQGVGAGGPGTDTQYF. For the CDR3, the DNA is TGTGCCAGCAGCCAAGGGGTAGGAGCGGGAGGGCCAGGGACAGATACGCAGTATTTT. The chain has TRBV3-1 (or the pseudogene TRBV3-2) and TRBJ2-3; 10 positions agree with TRBD2. Germline V gene data show CDR1 as LGHDT and CDR2 as YNNKEL (reference sequence). The CDR3 is 19 amino acids. J was trimmed by 3 bases and V by 1 base; bases with no gene match: 13.

The chain uses TRBV2 and TRBJ2-7, with D maybe TRBD1 (8 bases). Germline CDR1 is SNHLY and CDR2 is FYNNEI. V shed 7 bases and J shed 4 bases, with 14 bases lying between them. This CDR3 contains 13 residues. As DNA, the CDR3 is TGTGCCAGCACTACAGGGGGACTATACGAGCAGTACTTC. Translating it yields CASTTGGLYEQYF. Full variable domain (outside the CDR3, taken from reference TRBV2 and TRBJ2-7): EPEVTQTPSHQVTQMGQEVILRCVPISNHLYFYWYRQILGQKVEFLVSFYNNEISEKSEIFDDQFSVERPDGSNFTLKIRSTKLEDSAMYFCASTTGGLYEQYFGPGTRLTVT.

V gene TRBV5-5 combines with J gene TRBJ2-7; 9 bases are shared with TRBD1. The CDR3 is made up of 16 amino acids. After removal of 4 bases from V and 6 bases from J, the junction contained 14 bases not matched to a gene. Germline CDR1 and CDR2: SGHKS and YYEKEE (reference sequence). The CDR3 here is CASSRFSGTGSGEQYF. CDR3 bases: TGTGCCAGCAGCAGATTTTCCGGGACAGGGAGTGGCGAGCAGTACTTC.

V usage is TRBV7-2 and J usage is TRBJ1-2; D ambiguous. Germline lookup yields CDR1 SGHTA and CDR2 FQGNSA. This CDR3 has 16 residues. With 4 bases removed from V and 5 bases from J, the gap between germline ends came to 20 bases. The CDR3 loop reads CASSSTDRFWAYGYTF. For the CDR3, the DNA is TGTGCCAGCAGCTCCACAGATCGATTTTGGGCATATGGCTACACCTTC.

The chain has TRBV18 and TRBJ2-1; D may be TRBD1 (6 bases). The CDR3 runs to 16 residues. Trimming took off 0 bases at V and 4 bases at J, with 13 bases between the two ends. Germline CDR1 reads KGHSH; CDR2 reads LQKENI. CDR3 region: CASSPPFGRGYNEQFF. For the CDR3, the DNA is TGTGCCAGCTCACCACCCTTCGGCAGGGGATACAATGAGCAGTTCTTC.

The chain has TRBV7-2 and TRBJ1-2, with D possibly being TRBD1 (5 bases). The CDR3 covers 14 residues. Germline CDR1 and CDR2: SGHTA and FQGNSA. V lost 5 bases to trimming and J lost 7 bases, with 17 bases between them. The CDR3 coding sequence is TGTGCCAGCAGCGTCAGGCTTGACAGCCTTGGCTACACCTTC. Protein: CASSVRLDSLGYTF.

This sequence joins TRBV24-1 and TRBJ2-7, with a tentative D call TRBD2 (6 bases). Germline V gene sequence: CDR1 KGHDR, CDR2 SFDVKD. The CDR3 is made up of 13 amino acids. V shed 5 bases and J shed 3 bases, with 10 bases lying between them. This chain's CDR3 is CATSGGARYEQYF. The DNA for the CDR3 is TGTGCCACCAGTGGCGGGGCCCGCTACGAGCAGTACTTC.

The chain employs TRBV13 and TRBJ1-1; D uncertain. Trimming left V 3 bases short and J 0 bases short, with 5 bases between. This CDR3 spans 13 amino acids. The germline V gene encodes CDR1 PRHDT and CDR2 FYEKMQ (reference sequence). CDR3 in amino acids: CASSFAVNTEAFF. DNA of the CDR3: TGTGCCAGCAGCTTCGCAGTGAACACTGAAGCTTTCTTT.

This clone was detected only once. This chain uses TRBV2 with TRBJ2-3, with 9 bases aligning to TRBD2. Germline assignment: CDR1 SNHLY and CDR2 FYNNEI. J was trimmed by 2 bases and V by 7 bases; bases with no gene match: 4. The CDR3 is 14 amino acids. CDR3 DNA: TGTGCCAGCAAAGGGACTAGCCTCACAGATACGCAGTATTTT. This sequence encodes CASKGTSLTDTQYF. Complete variable domain (other parts from reference TRBV2 and TRBJ2-3): EPEVTQTPSHQVTQMGQEVILRCVPISNHLYFYWYRQILGQKVEFLVSFYNNEISEKSEIFDDQFSVERPDGSNFTLKIRSTKLEDSAMYFCASKGTSLTDTQYFGPGTRLTVL.

The chain recombines TRBV14 with TRBJ2-5; D perhaps matches TRBD2 (5 bases). The CDR3 has 15 residues. Trimming took 1 base from V and 4 from J, leaving 13 bases between them. The germline CDR1 and CDR2 sequences are SGHDN and FVKESK. CDR3 loop: CASSQATTSGETQYF. The CDR3 region has the DNA TGTGCCAGCAGCCAAGCGACTACCTCCGGAGAGACCCAGTACTTC.

The CDR3 DNA reads as TGCGCCAGCAGCTTAGGACAGGGGCGTGATACGCAGTATTTT. Translating gives CASSLGQGRDTQYF. V usage is TRBV5-1 and J usage is TRBJ2-3, with 9 bases identical to TRBD1. The V and J ends lost 2 bases and 6 bases, in that order; junction bases with no gene match: 4. The germline CDR1 and CDR2 sequences are SGHRS and YFSETQ. The CDR3 contains 14 residues. Complete variable domain (other parts from reference TRBV5-1 and TRBJ2-3): KAGVTQTPRYLIKTRGQQVTLSCSPISGHRSVSWYQQTPGQGLQFLFEYFSETQRNKGNFPGRFSGRQFSNSRSEMNVSTLELGDSALYLCASSLGQGRDTQYFGPGTRLTVL.

V is TRBV9 and J is TRBJ2-2; 8 positions match TRBD1. The J segment lost 4 bases and the V segment lost 1 base, leaving 9 bases of the junction unmatched. The CDR3 sequence is 17 residues long. The germline V gene encodes CDR1 SGDLS and CDR2 YYNGEE. The CDR3 DNA sequence: TGTGCCAGCAGCGTACCCACAGGGGGTATGTCCACCGGGGAGCTGTTTTTT. This encodes CASSVPTGGMSTGELFF.

This clone was detected only once. CDR3 sequence (DNA): TGTGCCAGGGCCGGGACACAAAAGGGGACTGAAGCTTTCTTT. It translates to CARAGTQKGTEAFF. The chain joins TRBV2 to TRBJ1-1; D is possibly TRBD1 (6 bases). This CDR3 has 14 residues. Germline V gives CDR1 SNHLY, CDR2 FYNNEI. V lost 9 bases and J lost 5, with 19 bases in between. The full variable domain, in which reference TRBV2 and TRBJ1-1 provide the parts outside the CDR3, is EPEVTQTPSHQVTQMGQEVILRCVPISNHLYFYWYRQILGQKVEFLVSFYNNEISEKSEIFDDQFSVERPDGSNFTLKIRSTKLEDSAMYFCARAGTQKGTEAFFGQGTRLTVV.

The rearrangement joins TRBV6-6 to TRBJ2-7; TRBD1 might be the D (6 bases). Per germline, CDR1 MNHNY and CDR2 SVGAGI (reference sequence). The V end lost 4 bases, the J end lost 5 bases, and 9 bases lay between the germline ends. The CDR3 loop spans 12 amino acids. The CDR3 nucleotides are TGTGCCAGCAGTTTCAACAGGGACGAGCAGTACTTC. It codes for CASSFNRDEQYF.

V is TRBV7-2 and J is TRBJ2-1; TRBD2 matches at 7 bases. This CDR3 spans 13 amino acids. V trimming: 5 bases; J trimming: 7 bases; junction bases outside the gene matches: 5. In germline, CDR1 is SGHTA, CDR2 FQGNSA. In DNA, the CDR3 is TGTGCCAGCAGCGCTTGGGGGGGAAATGAGCAGTTCTTC. Protein sequence: CASSAWGGNEQFF.

The chain uses TRBV3-1 (or the pseudogene TRBV3-2) and TRBJ1-5; a possible D gene is TRBD1 (6 bases). The ends were cut back, 4 bases at V and 2 bases at J, with 21 bases in the middle. This CDR3 contains 18 residues. The germline V gene encodes CDR1 LGHDT and CDR2 YNNKEL (reference sequence). The CDR3 coding sequence is TGTGCCAGCAGCCCCGGGGGCGGGGGGTTACGGGGCAATCAGCCCCAGCATTTT. Its translation: CASSPGGGGLRGNQPQHF.

This chain links TRBV18 with TRBJ2-5, with 7 bases lining up with TRBD1. With V trimmed by 3 bases and J by 4 bases, 2 bases remained unmatched. The CDR3 has 13 amino acids. Germline lookup yields CDR1 KGHSH and CDR2 LQKENI. The CDR3 sequence: CASSPDRAETQYF. The CDR3 nucleotides are TGTGCCAGCTCACCCGACAGGGCAGAGACCCAGTACTTC.

This clone was counted between two and nine times. The chain is built from TRBV6-2 or TRBV6-3 and TRBJ2-5; maybe TRBD1 (5 bases). Germline values: CDR1 MNHEY, CDR2 SVGEGT. The CDR3 is made up of 14 amino acids. Trimming took off 5 bases at V and 1 base at J, with 11 bases between the two ends. Here the CDR3 DNA reads TGTGCCAGCAGTCGCGCAGGGCTCCAAGAGACCCAGTACTTC. Protein sequence: CASSRAGLQETQYF.

The rearrangement uses TRBV10-3 and TRBJ2-1, with 10 bases aligning to TRBD2. CDR1 and CDR2 from the germline V gene are ENHRY and SYGVKD. The CDR3 extends over 17 amino acids. After removal of 0 bases from V and 5 bases from J, the junction contained 7 bases not matched to a gene. This CDR3 reads CAISESFSGRGNNEQFF. Written as DNA, the CDR3 is TGTGCCATCAGTGAGTCGTTCAGCGGGAGGGGTAACAATGAGCAGTTCTTC.

The table lists this clone with a few counts. The chain uses TRBV5-6 and TRBJ1-4; D is undetermined. Germline CDR1 is SGHDT and CDR2 is YYEEEE. V was cut by 6 bases and J by 6 bases, with 15 bases left in between. The CDR3 has 14 amino acids. The CDR3 coding sequence is TGTGCCAGCACTCGAGTCGACGGAGATGAAAAACTGTTTTTT. It translates to CASTRVDGDEKLFF.

The rearrangement uses TRBV6-5 and TRBJ2-1, with D tentatively TRBD1 (5 bases). The CDR3 consists of 13 residues. CDR1 and CDR2 from the germline V gene are MNHEY and SVGAGI. V was trimmed by 9 bases and J by 1 base, leaving 10 bases between them. The CDR3 nucleotides read TGTGCCAGTCAGGGTGGGTCCTACAATGAGCAGTTCTTC. Encoded protein: CASQGGSYNEQFF.

V usage is TRBV7-2 and J usage is TRBJ2-1; a possible D gene is TRBD2 (6 bases). CDR3 length: 15 amino acids. Germline loops: CDR1 SGHTA, CDR2 FQGNSA. Trimming shortened V by 3 bases and J by 2 bases, and 11 bases separated the two germline ends. CDR3 nucleotides: TGTGCCAGCAGCTTCTTGACTAGTACCTACAATGAGCAGTTCTTC. This codes for CASSFLTSTYNEQFF.

This rearrangement joins TRBV29-1 to TRBJ2-7, with D maybe TRBD2 (5 bases). Trimming took off 4 bases at V and 4 bases at J, with 8 bases between the two ends. In germline, CDR1 is SQVTM, CDR2 ANQGSEA. The CDR3 consists of 11 residues. Here the CDR3 reads CSVVEGYEQYF. DNA of the CDR3: TGCAGCGTTGTCGAGGGATACGAGCAGTACTTC.

The rearrangement uses TRBV7-6 and TRBJ2-7; 9 bases line up with TRBD2. The V gene end was trimmed by 2 bases and the J gene end by 4 bases; junction bases not matched to a gene: 6. This CDR3 is 15 amino acids long. CDR1 and CDR2 from the germline V gene are SGHVS and FNYEAQ. CDR3 DNA sequence: TGTGCCAGCAGCTTACAGGCTAGCGGGAAGTACGAGCAGTACTTC. Its translation is CASSLQASGKYEQYF.

This clone came up once. The V call is TRBV5-5, the J call TRBJ2-5; 8 positions match TRBD1. The V gene end was trimmed by 4 bases and the J gene end by 1 base; junction bases not matched to a gene: 3. Germline loops: CDR1 SGHKS, CDR2 YYEKEE (reference sequence). CDR3 length: 14 residues. The CDR3 DNA reads as TGTGCCAGCAGCCGGACAGGGATCCAAGAGACCCAGTACTTC. It specifies CASSRTGIQETQYF.

The J gene is TRBJ2-1, the V gene TRBV7-9; 7 bases align to TRBD2. V was clipped by 5 bases and J by 4 bases; unmatched bases: 8. Germline lookup yields CDR1 SEHNR and CDR2 FQNEAQ (reference sequence). The CDR3 runs to 15 residues. The CDR3 spells CASSHRGVAYNEQFF. CDR3 nucleotides: TGTGCCAGCAGCCACCGGGGGGTGGCGTACAATGAGCAGTTCTTC.